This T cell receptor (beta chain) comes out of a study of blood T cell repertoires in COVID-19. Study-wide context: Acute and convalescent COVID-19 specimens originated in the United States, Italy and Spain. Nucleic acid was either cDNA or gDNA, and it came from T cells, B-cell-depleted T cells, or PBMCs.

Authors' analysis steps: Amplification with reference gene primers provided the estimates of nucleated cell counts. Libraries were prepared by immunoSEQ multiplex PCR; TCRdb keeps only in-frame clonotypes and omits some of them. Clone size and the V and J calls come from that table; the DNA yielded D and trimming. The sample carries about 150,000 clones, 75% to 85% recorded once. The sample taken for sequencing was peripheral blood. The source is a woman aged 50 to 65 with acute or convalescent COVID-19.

The CDR3 loop reads CASSPIAARNYGYTF. CDR3 sequence (DNA): TGTGCCAGCTCACCAATAGCGGCTAGAAACTATGGCTACACCTTC. This chain connects TRBV18 to TRBJ1-2, with D uncertain. Trimming pared 2 bases from V and 2 bases from J, leaving 12 bases between. Germline CDR1 and CDR2: KGHSH and LQKENI. This CDR3 is 15 amino acids long.